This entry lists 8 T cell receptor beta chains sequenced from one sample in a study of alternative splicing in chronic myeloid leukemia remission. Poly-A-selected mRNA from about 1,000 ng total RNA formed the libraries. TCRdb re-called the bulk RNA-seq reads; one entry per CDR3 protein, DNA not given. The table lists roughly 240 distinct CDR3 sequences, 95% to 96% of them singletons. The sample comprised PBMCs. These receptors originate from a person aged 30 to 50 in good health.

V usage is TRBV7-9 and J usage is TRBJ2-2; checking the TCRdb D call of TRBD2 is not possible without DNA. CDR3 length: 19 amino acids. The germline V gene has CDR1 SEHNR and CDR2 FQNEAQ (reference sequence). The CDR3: CASSFGLAGGNLNTGELFF.

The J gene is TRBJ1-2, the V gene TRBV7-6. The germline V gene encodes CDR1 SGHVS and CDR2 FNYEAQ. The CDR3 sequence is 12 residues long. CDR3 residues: CASSLEGDGYTF.

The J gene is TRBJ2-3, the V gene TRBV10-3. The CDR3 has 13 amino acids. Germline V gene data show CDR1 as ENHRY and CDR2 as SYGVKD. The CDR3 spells CAPSDSSTDTQYF.

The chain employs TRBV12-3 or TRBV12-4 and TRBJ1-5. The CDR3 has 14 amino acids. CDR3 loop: CASSLLGGNQPQHF.

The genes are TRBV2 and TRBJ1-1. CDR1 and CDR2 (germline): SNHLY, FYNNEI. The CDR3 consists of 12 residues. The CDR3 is CASSDPTTEAFF.

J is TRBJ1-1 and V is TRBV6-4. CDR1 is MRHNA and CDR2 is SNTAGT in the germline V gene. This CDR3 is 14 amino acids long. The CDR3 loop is CASTYLGRDTEAFF.

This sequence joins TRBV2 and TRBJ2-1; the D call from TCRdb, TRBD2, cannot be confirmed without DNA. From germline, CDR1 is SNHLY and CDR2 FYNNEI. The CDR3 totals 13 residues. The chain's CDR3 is CASTSGGYNEQFF. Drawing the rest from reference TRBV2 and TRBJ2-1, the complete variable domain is EPEVTQTPSHQVTQMGQEVILRCVPISNHLYFYWYRQILGQKVEFLVSFYNNEISEKSEIFDDQFSVERPDGSNFTLKIRSTKLEDSAMYFCASTSGGYNEQFFGPGTRLTVL.

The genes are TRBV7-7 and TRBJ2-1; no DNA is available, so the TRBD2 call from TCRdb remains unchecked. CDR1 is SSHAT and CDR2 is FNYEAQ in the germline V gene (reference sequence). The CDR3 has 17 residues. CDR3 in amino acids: CASSLTSGGSSYNEQFF.